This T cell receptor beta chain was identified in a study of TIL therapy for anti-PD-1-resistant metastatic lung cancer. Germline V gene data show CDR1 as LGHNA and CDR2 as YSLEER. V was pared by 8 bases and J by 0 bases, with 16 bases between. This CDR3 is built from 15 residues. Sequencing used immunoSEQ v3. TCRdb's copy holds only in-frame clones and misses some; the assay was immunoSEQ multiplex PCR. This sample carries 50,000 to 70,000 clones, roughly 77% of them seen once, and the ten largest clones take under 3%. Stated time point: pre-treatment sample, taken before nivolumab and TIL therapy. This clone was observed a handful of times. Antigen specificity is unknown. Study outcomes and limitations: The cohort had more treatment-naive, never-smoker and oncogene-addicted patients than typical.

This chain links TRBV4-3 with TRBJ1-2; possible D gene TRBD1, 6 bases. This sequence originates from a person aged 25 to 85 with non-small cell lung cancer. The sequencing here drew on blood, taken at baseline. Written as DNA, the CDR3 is TGCGCCAGCCGAGTTCACAGGGACTCTAACTATGGCTACACCTTC. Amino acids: CASRVHRDSNYGYTF.